A selection of T cell receptor beta chains follows, all from one sample in a study of cytomegalovirus exposure and HLA in healthy donors. Sequencing used immunoSEQ multiplex PCR; TCRdb keeps in-frame clones, though not all of them. The sample lists around 170,000 clones, 88% occurring once. Sequenced: PBMCs. These receptors all come from a man aged 18-30 years in good health and CMV-seronegative. Both conserved end residues are part of each CDR3. Each record gives: V gene, J gene, clone size, D gene, CDR3 DNA, CDR3 protein. D genes are given only for firm matches. For some rows the clone size is stated as once, few or many, or as a class when expanded; others skip it.

TRBV7-8,TRBJ1-5,-,TRBD1,TGTGCCAGCAGCCGGGACAGGGTTACCGATCAGCCCCAGCATTTT,CASSRDRVTDQPQHF
TRBV6-5,TRBJ1-1,-,TRBD1,TGTGCCAGCAGTTACTCCCCGACAGGGGCCACTGAAGCTTTCTTT,CASSYSPTGATEAFF
TRBV6-1,TRBJ1-6,many,-,TGTGCCAGCAGTGACAGGGATAATTCACCCCTCCACTTT,CASSDRDNSPLHF
TRBV6-5,TRBJ1-1,-,-,TGTGCCAGCAGTTACCGGCCCCGGGAGTTGGGCACTGAAGCTTTCTTT,CASSYRPRELGTEAFF
TRBV6-1,TRBJ1-4,-,-,TGTGCCAGCAGTGAAGGAGGACGGGGAAAACTGTTTTTT,CASSEGGRGKLFF
TRBV5-1,TRBJ2-1,-,-,TGCGCCAGCAACCCCCTGGCAGGCCACAATGAGCAGTTCTTC,CASNPLAGHNEQFF
TRBV5-1,TRBJ1-4,-,-,TGCGCCAGCAGTCCCCAGGCAAGTGAAAAACTGTTTTTT,CASSPQASEKLFF
TRBV5-1,TRBJ1-1,-,TRBD1,TGCGCCAGCAGCTCCCAGGGGGAGAACACTGAAGCTTTCTTT,CASSSQGENTEAFF
TRBV4-2,TRBJ1-1,-,-,TGTGCCAGCAGCCCAAAGACCGGGTTGCCCCATATGGACACTGAAGCTTTCTTT,CASSPKTGLPHMDTEAFF
TRBV9,TRBJ2-3,-,-,TGTGCCAGCAGCGACATTATCCTTACGCAGTATTTT,CASSDIILTQYF
TRBV5-1,TRBJ2-7,-,TRBD1,TGCGCCAGCAGCTTGGACACAGGGGGCGGCTACGAGCAGTACTTC,CASSLDTGGGYEQYF
TRBV30,TRBJ1-2,-,-,TGTGCCTGGAGTGTGTTCGAAGAGGGCTACACCTTC,CAWSVFEEGYTF
TRBV6-6,TRBJ2-3,-,TRBD2,TGTGCCAGCAGTTACGGTAGCGGGGGGGCCGAGGATACGCAGTATTTT,CASSYGSGGAEDTQYF
TRBV7-2,TRBJ1-5,-,-,TGTGCCAGCAGCCCCCGAGCTCAGCCCCAGCATTTT,CASSPRAQPQHF
TRBV7-8,TRBJ1-2,-,TRBD1,TGTGCCAGCAGCTCACGACAGGGGGCATGGGGCTACACCTTC,CASSSRQGAWGYTF
TRBV5-1,TRBJ1-2,-,TRBD1,TGCGCCAGCAGCTTGGCCCAACAGGGGTATGATGGCTACACCTTC,CASSLAQQGYDGYTF
TRBV27,TRBJ1-1,-,-,TGTGCCAGCAGTTTATCGAACGGGGAAGCTTTCTTT,CASSLSNGEAFF
TRBV5-1,TRBJ1-4,-,-,TGCGCCAGCAAGACTGGAGGCGAAAAACTGTTTTTT,CASKTGGEKLFF
TRBV2,TRBJ2-2,-,TRBD1,TGTGCCAGCAGACCTATGACAGGGGCCGGGGAGCTGTTTTTT,CASRPMTGAGELFF
TRBV19,TRBJ2-1,-,-,TGTGCCAGTAGTATCCAGGGTGTCACCTACAATGAGCAGTTCTTC,CASSIQGVTYNEQFF
TRBV7-2,TRBJ2-5,-,-,TGTGCCAGCAGCCCCGGGGAAGGGAGGACCCAGTACTTC,CASSPGEGRTQYF
TRBV27,TRBJ1-2,-,-,TGTGCCAGCAGGTCTAGGGGGTTAGAGCACTATGGCTACACCTTC,CASRSRGLEHYGYTF
TRBV29-1,TRBJ2-4,-,TRBD1,TGCAGCGCGACTAAAACAGGGGCGTACATTCAGTACTTC,CSATKTGAYIQYF
TRBV13,TRBJ1-1,-,-,TGTGCCAGCAGCACCCAGGGGACTGAAGCTTTCTTT,CASSTQGTEAFF
TRBV28,TRBJ1-6,-,-,TGTGCCAGCAGTCCGGGACTGGATAATTCACCCCTCCACTTT,CASSPGLDNSPLHF
TRBV18,TRBJ2-7,-,TRBD1,TGTGCCAGCTCACCACCGGTCGTAGGGACAGGGAGACACGAGCAGTACTTC,CASSPPVVGTGRHEQYF
TRBV19,TRBJ1-5,-,-,TGTGCCAGTAGTGGAGCAAATCCGCAGCCCCAGCATTTT,CASSGANPQPQHF
TRBV9,TRBJ2-5,-,-,TGTGCCAGCAGCGTAAGGGGACTGATACAAGAGACCCAGTACTTC,CASSVRGLIQETQYF
TRBV4-2,TRBJ2-7,-,-,TGTGCCAGCAGCCAAGCTGGACAGCCTCCCATGGGTGAGCAGTACTTC,CASSQAGQPPMGEQYF
TRBV7-6,TRBJ2-5,-,-,TGTGCCAGCAGCTTAGTCGTCCCTACCAACCAAGAGACCCAGTACTTC,CASSLVVPTNQETQYF
TRBV27,TRBJ2-2,-,-,TGTGCCAGCATCCCATTCACAGGGTCGGGCGGGGAGCTGTTTTTT,CASIPFTGSGGELFF
TRBV6-4,TRBJ2-7,many,-,TGTGCCAGCAGTGTGACAGCTGACACCTACGAGCAGTACTTC,CASSVTADTYEQYF
TRBV19,TRBJ2-5,-,-,TGTGCCAGTAGTCAGGGCTACCAAGAGACCCAGTACTTC,CASSQGYQETQYF
TRBV28,TRBJ2-1,few,TRBD2,TGTGCCAGCAGTTCCCAACATATAGCGGGAGGGTACTACAATGAGCAGTTCTTC,CASSSQHIAGGYYNEQFF
TRBV14,TRBJ2-2,-,-,TGTGCCAGCAGCCACGGTGTGGGCGCGAACACCGGGGAGCTGTTTTTT,CASSHGVGANTGELFF
TRBV2,TRBJ2-1,-,TRBD2,TGTGCCAGCGAAGTAGGAGCGGGGGCGGGTTCTGAGCAGTTCTTC,CASEVGAGAGSEQFF
TRBV5-4,TRBJ2-3,-,-,TGTGCCAGCAGCTTGCAGGGTGGGGCAGTGGATACGCAGTATTTT,CASSLQGGAVDTQYF
TRBV11-1,TRBJ1-4,-,-,TGTGCCAGCAGCCCGTCAGGCCTACTTGCAACTAATGAAAAACTGTTTTTT,CASSPSGLLATNEKLFF
TRBV1,TRBJ2-3,once,-,TGCACCAGCAGCCAAGATTCGACTAGCGGGAGCACAGATACGCAGTATTTT,CTSSQDSTSGSTDTQYF
TRBV6-5,TRBJ1-4,-,-,TGTGCCAGCAGTTACAGGGGCGATGGATCACTGTTTTTT,CASSYRGDGSLFF
TRBV18,TRBJ1-5,once,TRBD1,TGTGCCAGCTCACGCGGTAGTTCAACAGGGGGTTATAGCAATCAGCCCCAGCATTTT,CASSRGSSTGGYSNQPQHF
TRBV5-4,TRBJ1-4,-,-,TGTGCCAGCAGCTTCAGAGGGGAGGCAAAACTGTTTTTT,CASSFRGEAKLFF
TRBV6-4,TRBJ2-1,-,TRBD2,TGTGCCAGCAGTGACTTGCCTAGCGGGACCTACAATGAGCAGTTCTTC,CASSDLPSGTYNEQFF
TRBV10-3,TRBJ2-3,-,-,TGTGCCATCAGTGAAACGGGACGGGCAGGGGCAGATACGCAGTATTTT,CAISETGRAGADTQYF
TRBV6-5,TRBJ1-2,-,-,TGTGCCAGCAGTTACGGCAACAGCAACTATGGCTACACCTTC,CASSYGNSNYGYTF
TRBV6-4,TRBJ2-1,-,TRBD2,TGTGCCAGCAGTGACCGGAGCGGGAGTGGGAATGAGCAGTTCTTC,CASSDRSGSGNEQFF
TRBV29-1,TRBJ2-3,-,TRBD2,TGCAGCGTTGATAGGCTAGCGGGAGGAACAGATACGCAGTATTTT,CSVDRLAGGTDTQYF
TRBV19,TRBJ1-6,once,-,TGTGCCAGTAGTATTAGCCTCTCCTATAATTCACCCCTCCACTTT,CASSISLSYNSPLHF
TRBV2,TRBJ2-2,once,TRBD1,TGTGCCAGCAGGGGGGACAGGGGATATAACACCGGGGAGCTGTTTTTT,CASRGDRGYNTGELFF